Included here is one T cell receptor (beta chain) sequence, with context. The sample holds many counts of this clonotype. Its antigen remains unidentified. The input lacks base qualities; no much larger clone sits a single base away. The entry originates in a study of T cells after yellow fever vaccination (dated by TCRdb to between 2019 and 2020). Looking at the study overall: Libraries from fractions with low cell numbers were prepared with the SMART-Seq v4 Ultra Low Input RNA kit. To follow T-cell clones before and after both primary and booster YFV17D yellow fever vaccination, bulk TCR alpha and beta repertoires underwent longitudinal sequencing. Bulk PBMC replicates and cell subsets were isolated from blood drawn at multiple timepoints before and after both primary and secondary immunization. Two healthy male donors made up the cohort, one aged 18 to 29 years and the other aged 30 to 40 years.

Read against the paper, the sample's treatment or condition label means: live attenuated yellow fever vaccine strain. Two biological replicates of bulk PBMCs were collected at each blood-draw timepoint. PBMCs were isolated from peripheral blood using a standard Ficoll-Paque protocol. TriZol was used to extract RNA from bulk PBMCs, CD4 and CD8 fractions, and dextramer-positive and dextramer-negative fractions. Beyond this particular receptor, the publication reports: FACS-sorted repertoires could contain abundant contaminating clonotypes from the bulk population, so computational filtering was required. After the booster, most of the clones that had expanded following primary vaccination were detected again (roughly 97% of CD4 and roughly 88% of CD8), which suggests that memory was broadly maintained. Compared with the primary T-cell response, the secondary T-cell response was weaker but faster, peaking on day 5 rather than day 15. Because the study included only two donors, the extent to which the findings can be generalized is limited. A small share of clonotypes was detected in both CD4 and CD8 compartments, with the overlap likely arising from convergent recombination.

The instrument given in TCRdb is Illumina NovaSeq 6000. TCR cDNA was synthesized by 5'RACE template switching, which introduced a universal primer site and unique molecular identifiers. Priming of cDNA synthesis was performed from both the TCR alpha and TCR beta constant segments. Libraries were amplified in two PCR steps, with sample barcodes and sequencing adapters added in the second step. Sequencing of the libraries was done on either Illumina HiSeq 2500 (2x100 bp) or NovaSeq (2x150 bp). On the authors' methods: Demultiplexing of reads and collapsing into UMI consensus sequences were performed with MIGEC, and V(D)J alignment was carried out with MiXCR. Using edgeR on replicate PBMC samples, clonotypes were called vaccine-responding if FDR was below 0.01 and the log2 fold change was above 5 up to day 15. Each bulk clonotype received a CD4 or CD8 identity based on whether the sequenced CD4 or CD8 repertoire contained that clonotype at higher abundance. Using fastp trimming at Q25 and MiXCR clonotype assembly, TCRdb reanalyzed the public sequencing data and kept in-frame beta chains. CDR3 protein sequences are deduplicated, and each keeps its most common genes and DNA. TCRdb, not the original authors, processed these V and J calls. Here the sample has about 320,000 distinct CDR3 sequences; around 4.4% occur a single time. Roughly 21% of the sample is held by the ten biggest clonotypes.

At the junction V is shortened by 3 bases and J by 4 bases, with 7 bases in between. As encoded in the germline V gene (reference sequence), CDR1 is MNHEY while CDR2 is SMNVEV. The CDR3 contains 13 residues, cysteine and phenylalanine counted. The only DNA kept is the CDR3, 39 bases in frame from the first base. The material sequenced was PBMCs, taken 15 days after the yellow fever booster vaccination. The TCR sequence derives from a young man who received the YFV17D yellow fever vaccine. Rearrangement joined TRBV27 to TRBJ1-5; no D gene can be assigned with confidence. The sequence in DNA is TGTGCCAGCAGTTTGGCGTTAAATCAGCCCCAGCATTTT. Its protein is CASSLALNQPQHF.